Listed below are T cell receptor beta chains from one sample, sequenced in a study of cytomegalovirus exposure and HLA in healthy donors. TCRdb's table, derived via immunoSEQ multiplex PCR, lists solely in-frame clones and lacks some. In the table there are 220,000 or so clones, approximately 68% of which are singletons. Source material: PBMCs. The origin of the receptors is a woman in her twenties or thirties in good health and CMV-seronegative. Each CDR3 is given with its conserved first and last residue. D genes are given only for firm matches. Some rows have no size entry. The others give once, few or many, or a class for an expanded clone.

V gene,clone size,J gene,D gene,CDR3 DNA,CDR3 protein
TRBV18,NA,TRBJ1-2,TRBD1,TGTGCCAGCTCATCCATGGTACAGGGGGCGGTTGGCTACACCTTC,CASSSMVQGAVGYTF
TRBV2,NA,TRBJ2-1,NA,TGTGCCAGCAGTGTAAAGGGGGGGAATGAGCAGTTCTTC,CASSVKGGNEQFF
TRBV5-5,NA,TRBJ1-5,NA,TGTGCCAGCAGCTTATCGGGTGGAAGTGCTCAGCCCCAGCATTTT,CASSLSGGSAQPQHF
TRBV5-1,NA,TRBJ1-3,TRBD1,TGCGCCAGCAGCTTTCGCACAGGGGTTGGAAACACCATATATTTT,CASSFRTGVGNTIYF
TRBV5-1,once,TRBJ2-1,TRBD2,TGCGCCAGCAGCTCGGCTAGCGGGGGGGTCAATGAGCAGTTCTTC,CASSSASGGVNEQFF
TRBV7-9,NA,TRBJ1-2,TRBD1,TGTTCCAGCAGCTTAAGGGGACAGGGGTATGGCTACACCTTC,CSSSLRGQGYGYTF
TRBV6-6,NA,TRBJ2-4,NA,TGTGCCAGCAGTTACGTGCAGAAAGTTTATTTAAACATTCAGTACTTC,CASSYVQKVYLNIQYF
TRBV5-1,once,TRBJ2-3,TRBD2,TGCGCCAGCAGCTTGGAACTAGCGGGATTGGCAGATACGCAGTATTTT,CASSLELAGLADTQYF
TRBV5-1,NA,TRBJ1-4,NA,TGCGCCAGCAGCTTGGGTCAGGGGCAACATAATGAAAAACTGTTTTTT,CASSLGQGQHNEKLFF
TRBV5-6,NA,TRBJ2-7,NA,TGTGCCAGCAGCCCCGGACTGCGCTACGAGCAGTACTTC,CASSPGLRYEQYF
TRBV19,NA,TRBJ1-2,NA,TGTGCCAGTACCTCGGGAACGGTGGATTCCTATGGCTACACCTTC,CASTSGTVDSYGYTF
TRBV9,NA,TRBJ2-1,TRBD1,TGTGCCAGCAGCTCACAGGGGGCGATTCCCCATGAGCAGTTCTTC,CASSSQGAIPHEQFF
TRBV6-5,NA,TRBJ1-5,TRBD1,TGTGCCAGCAGTAGACAGGGGAATCAGCCCCAGCATTTT,CASSRQGNQPQHF
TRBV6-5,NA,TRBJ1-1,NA,TGTGCCAGCAGTTACGTGGGGGGGAACACTGAAGCTTTCTTT,CASSYVGGNTEAFF
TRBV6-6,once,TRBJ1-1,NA,TGTGCCAGCAGTTACGCGGAGAACACTGAAGCTTTCTTT,CASSYAENTEAFF
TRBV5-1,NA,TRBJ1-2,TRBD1,TGCGCCAGCAGCTCAGGACAGGGTCGCAACTATGGCTACACCTTC,CASSSGQGRNYGYTF
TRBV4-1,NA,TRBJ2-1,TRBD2,TGCGCCAGCAGCCCTCGGACTAGCGGGAGAAACCGTTATAACAATGAGCAGTTCTTC,CASSPRTSGRNRYNNEQFF
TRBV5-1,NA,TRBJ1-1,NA,TGCGCCAGCAGCTGGGGGACCGACCAATTTCAGGGGTTTTTTAACACTGAAGCTTTCTTT,CASSWGTDQFQGFFNTEAFF
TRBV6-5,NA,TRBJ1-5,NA,TGTGCCAGCAGTTACGAAGGGGCCCGACAGCCCCAGCATTTT,CASSYEGARQPQHF
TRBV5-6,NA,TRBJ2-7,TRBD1,TGTGCCAGCAACCAAGGACAGGGGGCCACCTACGAGCAGTACTTC,CASNQGQGATYEQYF
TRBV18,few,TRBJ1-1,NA,TGTGCCAGCTCAGCTTTCACCAGTGAAGCTTTCTTT,CASSAFTSEAFF
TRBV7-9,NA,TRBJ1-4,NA,TGTGCCAGCAGCCAGCAGAGCGTAACTAATGAAAAACTGTTTTTT,CASSQQSVTNEKLFF
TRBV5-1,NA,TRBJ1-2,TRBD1,TGCGCCAGCAGGGATACAGGGGGCATCTATGGCTACACCTTC,CASRDTGGIYGYTF
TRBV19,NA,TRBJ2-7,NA,TGTGCCAGTAGTACCTCGACAGGGGACTACTACGAGCAGTACTTC,CASSTSTGDYYEQYF
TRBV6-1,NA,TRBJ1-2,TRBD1,TGTGCCAGCAGCCGAGGAGAGGATCCCAGGGGGGGCTACACCTTC,CASSRGEDPRGGYTF
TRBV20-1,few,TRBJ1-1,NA,TGCAGTGCGGACACAGGGACTGAAGCTTTCTTT,CSADTGTEAFF
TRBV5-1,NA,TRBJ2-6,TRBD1,TGCGCCAGCAGCTCGGACAGGGGGCTCGGGGCCAACGTCCTGACTTTC,CASSSDRGLGANVLTF
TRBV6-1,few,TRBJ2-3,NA,TGTGCCAGCAGAACCGGGACTGGCGCGGATACGCAGTATTTT,CASRTGTGADTQYF
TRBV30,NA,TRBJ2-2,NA,TGTGCCTCCTCTCCACAGGGCGGGAACACCGGGGAGCTGTTTTTT,CASSPQGGNTGELFF